This TCR beta chain was observed in a study of blood T cell repertoires in COVID-19. The CDR3 has 17 amino acids. With 1 base clipped from V and 6 bases from J, the junction kept 14 bases outside the gene matches. The germline V gene has CDR1 SGHNT and CDR2 YENEEA. Original processing notes: By means of reference gene primer amplification, nucleated cell counts were estimated. Libraries were prepared by immunoSEQ multiplex PCR; TCRdb keeps only in-frame clonotypes and omits some of them. V and J calls plus clone size are reproduced from that table; the DNA served to infer D and trimming. The sample records some 170,000 clones, 75% to 90% being singletons.

The TCR sequence derives from a woman aged 55 to 70 with acute or convalescent COVID-19. The chain employs TRBV11-3 and TRBJ2-7; TRBD2 aligns across 8 bases. Sequencing used peripheral blood. The CDR3 loop reads CASSLGRAGALHPEQYV. CDR3 DNA sequence: TGTGCCAGCAGCTTAGGTCGAGCGGGAGCTCTGCATCCCGAGCAGTACGTC.